Listed below are T cell receptor beta chains from one sample, sequenced in a study of cytomegalovirus exposure and HLA in healthy donors. Using immunoSEQ multiplex PCR, the repertoire was profiled, and TCRdb retains in-frame clones only, with some absent. The table lists roughly 110,000 clones, 70% to 80% of them singletons, with around 4% in the top ten. Sequencing used PBMCs. These receptor sequences come from a woman between 40 and 55 years old in good health and CMV-seropositive. Both conserved end residues are part of each CDR3. Fields, in order: V gene, D gene, clone size, J gene, CDR3 DNA, CDR3 protein. A D gene is named only where the DNA matches it firmly. Size is stated for part of the rows, as once, few or many counts, or as a class when the clone is expanded.

V gene: TRBV15
D gene: -
clone size: -
J gene: TRBJ1-2
CDR3 DNA: TGTGCCACCAGCAGAGTGTCTTACTACGGCTACACCTTC
CDR3 protein: CATSRVSYYGYTF

V gene: TRBV14
D gene: -
clone size: -
J gene: TRBJ2-7
CDR3 DNA: TGTGCCAGCAGCCAAGATAGAACAGGAGACTCCTACGAGCAGTACTTC
CDR3 protein: CASSQDRTGDSYEQYF

V gene: TRBV6-1
D gene: TRBD2
clone size: -
J gene: TRBJ2-7
CDR3 DNA: TGTGCCAGCAGTGAAGCGGGCGGGGGAAGCTCCTACGAGCAGTACTTC
CDR3 protein: CASSEAGGGSSYEQYF

V gene: TRBV11-1
D gene: -
clone size: -
J gene: TRBJ1-2
CDR3 DNA: TGTGCCAGCAGCCCCGGGACATTTGGCTACACCTTC
CDR3 protein: CASSPGTFGYTF

V gene: TRBV6-1
D gene: -
clone size: -
J gene: TRBJ2-2
CDR3 DNA: TGTGCCAGCAGTGACCCGGGAGCAGATAACACCGGGGAGCTGTTTTTT
CDR3 protein: CASSDPGADNTGELFF

V gene: TRBV5-5
D gene: -
clone size: once
J gene: TRBJ1-6
CDR3 DNA: TGTGCCAGCAGCTATGGACTGGAGGATTCACCCCTCCACTTT
CDR3 protein: CASSYGLEDSPLHF

V gene: TRBV7-9
D gene: TRBD1
clone size: once
J gene: TRBJ2-1
CDR3 DNA: TGTGCCAGCAGCTCAACCCCGGGACAGGGGGGTAATGAGCAGTTCTTC
CDR3 protein: CASSSTPGQGGNEQFF

V gene: TRBV7-8
D gene: -
clone size: -
J gene: TRBJ2-2
CDR3 DNA: TGTGCCAGCAGCTTTCCTGATGGTCGGGGGAACACCGGGGAGCTGTTTTTT
CDR3 protein: CASSFPDGRGNTGELFF

V gene: TRBV7-2
D gene: TRBD1
clone size: -
J gene: TRBJ2-5
CDR3 DNA: TGTGCCAGCAGCTTAGCTGGACAGGGAGAGACCCAGTACTTC
CDR3 protein: CASSLAGQGETQYF

V gene: TRBV19
D gene: -
clone size: -
J gene: TRBJ1-1
CDR3 DNA: TGTGCCAGTGCGGGACGGGAGAACACTGAAGCTTTCTTT
CDR3 protein: CASAGRENTEAFF

V gene: TRBV7-2
D gene: TRBD1
clone size: -
J gene: TRBJ2-2
CDR3 DNA: TGTGCCAGCAGCTTCGCGACAGGGCCGGGGGAGCTGTTTTTT
CDR3 protein: CASSFATGPGELFF

V gene: TRBV6-5
D gene: -
clone size: -
J gene: TRBJ2-4
CDR3 DNA: TGTGCCAGCAGTTACACCTTCGACAGCATTCAGTACTTC
CDR3 protein: CASSYTFDSIQYF

V gene: TRBV13
D gene: TRBD1
clone size: -
J gene: TRBJ2-1
CDR3 DNA: TGTGCCAGCAGGTTGGGACAGGGCTTCTACAATGAGCAGTTCTTC
CDR3 protein: CASRLGQGFYNEQFF

V gene: TRBV15
D gene: -
clone size: -
J gene: TRBJ2-5
CDR3 DNA: TGTGCCACCAGCAGAGACCCAAGCGAGACCCAGTACTTC
CDR3 protein: CATSRDPSETQYF

V gene: TRBV4-2
D gene: -
clone size: -
J gene: TRBJ2-5
CDR3 DNA: TGTGCCAGCAGCCAAGCCCGGTTTGGACACGGGCAAGAGACCCAGTACTTC
CDR3 protein: CASSQARFGHGQETQYF

V gene: TRBV7-2
D gene: TRBD2
clone size: -
J gene: TRBJ2-7
CDR3 DNA: TGTGCCAGCAGCTTAGGACTAGCGGGGCACTCCTACGAGCAGTACTTC
CDR3 protein: CASSLGLAGHSYEQYF

V gene: TRBV18
D gene: -
clone size: -
J gene: TRBJ1-2
CDR3 DNA: TGTGCCAGCTCGTCCCCCGGAGGGGGCTACACCTTC
CDR3 protein: CASSSPGGGYTF

V gene: TRBV5-4
D gene: -
clone size: -
J gene: TRBJ2-3
CDR3 DNA: TGTGCCAGCAGCTTGGATATCGCAGATACGCAGTATTTT
CDR3 protein: CASSLDIADTQYF

V gene: TRBV7-9
D gene: TRBD2
clone size: -
J gene: TRBJ2-3
CDR3 DNA: TGTTCCAGCAGCCCCATGGCGGGGGGGCCGTATACGCAGTATTTT
CDR3 protein: CSSSPMAGGPYTQYF

V gene: TRBV5-6
D gene: TRBD1
clone size: -
J gene: TRBJ1-3
CDR3 DNA: TGTGCCAGCAGCCCCGGGACAGGAATCTCTGGAAACACCATATATTTT
CDR3 protein: CASSPGTGISGNTIYF

V gene: TRBV13
D gene: -
clone size: -
J gene: TRBJ1-6
CDR3 DNA: TGTGCCAGCAGCCTATCGGGGGGGAGCTCCTATAATTCACCCCTCCACTTT
CDR3 protein: CASSLSGGSSYNSPLHF

V gene: TRBV15
D gene: TRBD2
clone size: -
J gene: TRBJ2-1
CDR3 DNA: TGTGCCACCAGCCCCTCGAGGGGCGGGAGGGGCCATGAGCAGTTCTTC
CDR3 protein: CATSPSRGGRGHEQFF

V gene: TRBV7-8
D gene: TRBD2
clone size: -
J gene: TRBJ2-2
CDR3 DNA: TGTGCCAGCAGCTTCCGGACTAGCGGGAGCACCGGGGAGCTGTTTTTT
CDR3 protein: CASSFRTSGSTGELFF

V gene: TRBV5-1
D gene: -
clone size: -
J gene: TRBJ2-5
CDR3 DNA: TGCGCCAGCAGCCAGGGGGCCGGAGGGAGGGAAGAGACCCAGTACTTC
CDR3 protein: CASSQGAGGREETQYF

V gene: TRBV7-6
D gene: -
clone size: -
J gene: TRBJ1-1
CDR3 DNA: TGTGCCAGCAGCCGGGTTACGGGGGAAGCTTTCTTT
CDR3 protein: CASSRVTGEAFF

V gene: TRBV5-8
D gene: -
clone size: few
J gene: TRBJ2-6
CDR3 DNA: TGTGCCAGCAGGATTGACAGCTCTGGGGCCAACGTCCTGACTTTC
CDR3 protein: CASRIDSSGANVLTF

V gene: TRBV5-1
D gene: -
clone size: -
J gene: TRBJ2-1
CDR3 DNA: TGCGCCAGCAGCTCCGAGGGCAGGGGTAGCAATGAGCAGTTCTTC
CDR3 protein: CASSSEGRGSNEQFF